The 26 T cell receptor beta chains below were found in one sample sequenced in a study of T cells in Graves' hyperthyroidism and ophthalmopathy. RNA transcripts served as the template for amplifying TCR beta CDR3 regions. With the HTBI primer set, the TCR CDR3 went through a first round of RT-PCR. MiXCR, applied by TCRdb to the multiplex PCR reads, yields one record per CDR3 protein. This sample yields around 380,000 distinct CDR3 sequences, of which about 13% are seen a single time; less than 25% belongs to the top ten. Sample: blood. These TCRs come from a young man with Graves' hyperthyroidism that later progressed to Graves' ophthalmopathy.

In the case of this clonotype: A read error is possible here, since a much larger clone lies one base away. The rearrangement links TRBV2 to TRBJ1-6, with D tentatively TRBD1 (5 bases). Germline CDR1 SNHLY, CDR2 FYNNEI. The CDR3 totals 13 residues. The CDR3 spells CASSDRAWGTLYF. CDR3 coding DNA: TGTGCCAGCAGTGACAGGGCCTGGGGGACCCTCTACTTT.

The V and J genes are TRBV6-1 and TRBJ1-2; 7 bases line up with TRBD1. The V segment lost 5 bases and the J segment 4 bases; nucleotides outside the gene matches: 13. CDR3 length equals 16 residues. Germline V gene sequence: CDR1 MNHNS, CDR2 SASEGT. The CDR3 sequence is CASSPSFTGVIYGYTF. CDR3 coding DNA: TGTGCCAGCAGTCCTTCTTTTACAGGGGTGATCTATGGCTACACCTTC.

This clonotype was recorded at least ten times. The chain employs TRBV9 and TRBJ1-3, with D perhaps matching TRBD1 (5 bases). Germline V lookup: CDR1 SGDLS, CDR2 YYNGEE. Between the trimmed V and J ends, which lost 4 bases and 4 bases, there was a span of 15 bases. This CDR3 is built from 15 residues. For the CDR3, the DNA is TGTGCCAGCAGCCCCGGCGGGACGTCAGGAAACACCATATATTTT. Its protein product is CASSPGGTSGNTIYF.

This clonotype has a count of ten or more. The chain links TRBV10-3 to TRBJ1-2; D unclear. This CDR3 spans 12 amino acids. The V gene's germline CDR1 is ENHRY and CDR2 SYGVKD. The ends were cut back, 6 bases at V and 4 bases at J, with 9 bases in the middle. The CDR3 coding sequence is TGTGCCATCAGCGAAATGGGCTATGGCTACACCTTC. Its translation is CAISEMGYGYTF.

About this clonotype itself: A much larger clone lies one base from this, so it may be a read error. The genes are TRBV7-2 and TRBJ2-1, with D possibly being TRBD1 (6 bases). V lost 4 bases to trimming and J lost 4 bases, with 11 bases between them. Germline CDR1 is SGHTA and CDR2 is FQGNSA. The CDR3 length is 14 residues. The CDR3 region is CASSSDRTYNEQFF. The CDR3 region has the DNA TGTGCCAGCAGCTCCGACAGGACTTACAATGAGCAGTTCTTC. The whole variable domain, remainder taken from reference TRBV7-2 and TRBJ2-1, is GAGVSQSPSNKVTEKGKDVELRCDPISGHTALYWYRQSLGQGLEFLIYFQGNSAPDKSGLPSDRFSAERTGGSVSTLTIQRTQQEDSAVYLCASSSDRTYNEQFFGPGTRLTVL.

At least ten counts were recorded for this clonotype. The rearrangement links TRBV6-1 to TRBJ2-1; 8 nucleotides align to TRBD2. The germline V gene encodes CDR1 MNHNS and CDR2 SASEGT. V shed 6 bases, J shed 9 bases, and the junction held 10 bases outside the gene matches. The CDR3 spans 14 residues. Here the CDR3 DNA reads TGTGCCAGCAGGGGGGGGACTAGACCCCTTGAGCAGTTCTTC. This sequence encodes CASRGGTRPLEQFF.

This clonotype appeared a few times. The chain links TRBV9 to TRBJ2-5; D assignment may be TRBD1 or TRBD2 (6 bases each). The V and J ends lost 0 bases and 5 bases respectively, with 11 bases between them. This CDR3 contains 14 residues. Germline CDR1 SGDLS, CDR2 YYNGEE. The CDR3 is CASSVVGGRETQYF. The CDR3 nucleotides read TGTGCCAGCAGCGTAGTGGGGGGCAGGGAGACCCAGTACTTC.

The V and J genes are TRBV7-9 and TRBJ2-7; no reliable D call. The CDR3 spans 13 residues. V was clipped by 5 bases and J by 3 bases, with 11 bases between them. The germline CDR1 and CDR2 sequences are SEHNR and FQNEAQ (reference sequence). CDR3 residues: CASSTGLSYEQYF. Here the CDR3 DNA reads TGTGCCAGCAGCACGGGCCTTAGCTACGAGCAGTACTTC.

This clonotype was detected many times. The chain links TRBV2 to TRBJ2-3; weak D call: TRBD2 (5 bases). The CDR3 loop spans 15 amino acids. CDR1 is SNHLY and CDR2 is FYNNEI in the germline V gene. Trimming left V 3 bases short and J 2 bases short, with 12 bases between. For the CDR3, the DNA is TGTGCCAGCAGTGACTTCCGGGGAGCCACAGATACGCAGTATTTT. This gives the protein CASSDFRGATDTQYF.

Remarks on this clonotype: A read error may be the cause here, since a much bigger clone is one base away. Likely a read error: the CDR3 ends without its conserved phenylalanine or tryptophan. The chain couples TRBV28 to TRBJ2-3; D call uncertain. This CDR3 spans 12 amino acids. With 3 bases removed from V and 6 bases from J, the gap between germline ends came to 7 bases. The germline CDR1 and CDR2 sequences are MDHEN and SYDVKM. The DNA for the CDR3 is TGTGCCAGCAGTTTTACCTCCGATACGCAGTATTCT. This codes for CASSFTSDTQYS.

The chain links TRBV28 to TRBJ2-1; D remains unclear. CDR1 and CDR2 from the germline V gene are MDHEN and SYDVKM. Trimming shortened V by 2 bases and J by 9 bases, and 5 bases separated the two germline ends. This CDR3 is 11 amino acids long. The CDR3 here is CASSLRIEQFF. CDR3 coding DNA: TGTGCCAGCAGTTTAAGGATTGAGCAGTTCTTC.

V is TRBV30 and J is TRBJ1-3; TRBD1 might be the D (6 bases). Germline CDR1 and CDR2: GTSNPN and SVGIG (reference sequence). Trimming cost V 3 bases and J 2 bases, with 17 bases left between them. CDR3 length: 16 amino acids. CDR3 sequence (DNA): TGTGCCTGGAGAGATATGACAGGTCAGGCTGGAAACACCATATATTTT. This sequence encodes CAWRDMTGQAGNTIYF.

This clonotype was detected a few times. The gene calls are TRBV18 and TRBJ2-7; D is possibly TRBD1 or TRBD2 (6 bases each). Germline CDR1 and CDR2: KGHSH and LQKENI. The V and J ends lost 0 bases and 4 bases respectively, with 13 bases between them. The CDR3 contains 15 residues. CDR3 sequence (DNA): TGTGCCAGCTCACCACCGTTGGGGGGCGTGTACGAGCAGTACTTC. Its translation: CASSPPLGGVYEQYF.

This clonotype showed up many times. The chain employs TRBV7-8 and TRBJ2-7; D gene ambiguous. The CDR3 extends over 12 amino acids. Germline CDR1 reads SGHVS; CDR2 reads FQNEAQ. Trimming left V 5 bases short and J 0 bases short, with 5 bases between. CDR3 residues: CASSPRSYEQYF. The CDR3 nucleotides read TGTGCCAGCAGCCCCCGCTCCTACGAGCAGTACTTC.

Note on this clonotype: At one of its ends the junction is not consistent with the germline gene, which may arise from a read error. This rearrangement joins TRBV7-6 to TRBJ1-6; D gene uncertain. The CDR3 has 15 amino acids. The V gene's germline CDR1 is SGHVS and CDR2 FNYEAQ. CDR3 DNA sequence: TGTGCCAGCAGCAAAGCGGTAGAAGGCAATTCACCCCCCCACTTT. Residues: CASSKAVEGNSPPHF.

The chain couples TRBV7-2 to TRBJ1-2; a possible D gene is TRBD1 (5 bases). The CDR3 spans 16 residues. The V gene's germline CDR1 is SGHTA and CDR2 FQGNSA. V shed 5 bases and J shed 7 bases, with 23 bases lying between them. CDR3 DNA sequence: TGTGCCAGCAGCGAAACCGGGACCTCCCTTCTAGGTGGCTACACCTTC. Protein product: CASSETGTSLLGGYTF. Supplemented by reference TRBV7-2 and TRBJ1-2, the full variable domain reads GAGVSQSPSNKVTEKGKDVELRCDPISGHTALYWYRQSLGQGLEFLIYFQGNSAPDKSGLPSDRFSAERTGGSVSTLTIQRTQQEDSAVYLCASSETGTSLLGGYTFGSGTRLTVV.

This clonotype was detected a few times. The chain links TRBV15 to TRBJ2-2; D could derive from TRBD1 or TRBD2 (5 bases each). Trimming took off 1 base at V and 2 bases at J, with 14 bases between the two ends. The CDR3 runs 17 residues. Germline V CDR1 and CDR2: LNHNV, YYDKDF (reference sequence). CDR3 in amino acids: CATSRAWGLGNTGELFF. The CDR3 DNA sequence: TGTGCCACCAGCAGAGCATGGGGGTTGGGTAACACCGGGGAGCTGTTTTTT.

In this sample, this clonotype turned up many times. V and J are TRBV7-9 and TRBJ1-5; TRBD1 might be the D (6 bases). The CDR3 is made up of 15 amino acids. With 5 bases removed from V and 0 bases from J, the gap between germline ends came to 11 bases. Germline CDR1 and CDR2: SEHNR and FQNEAQ (reference sequence). CDR3 DNA sequence: TGTGCCAGCAGCCAACAGGGTGGTAGCAATCAGCCCCAGCATTTT. It specifies CASSQQGGSNQPQHF.

V and J are TRBV5-4 and TRBJ2-1, with D possibly matching TRBD2 (7 bases). V dropped 0 bases and J dropped 10 bases, with 26 bases sitting between them. This CDR3 is 18 amino acids long. The V gene's germline CDR1 is SGHNT and CDR2 YYREEE (reference sequence). The chain's CDR3 is CASSLDGGGGVSGREQFF. The CDR3 nucleotides are TGTGCCAGCAGCTTGGACGGAGGAGGGGGGGTGTCAGGCCGCGAGCAGTTCTTC.

This clonotype was seen repeatedly, ten times or more. J is TRBJ2-5 and V is TRBV12-3 or TRBV12-4; 10 nucleotides agree with TRBD2. This CDR3 contains 16 residues. The V and J ends lost 7 bases and 5 bases, in that order; junction bases with no gene match: 13. CDR3 amino acids: CASTGSGGAGWETQYF. Here the CDR3 DNA reads TGTGCCAGCACCGGCAGCGGGGGGGCAGGATGGGAGACCCAGTACTTC.

This clonotype was seen at least ten times. The chain uses TRBV6-5 and TRBJ1-5; D is unresolved. V lost 0 bases, J lost 0 bases, and 6 bases lay in between. Germline CDR1 is MNHEY and CDR2 is SVGAGI. This CDR3 has 15 residues. The CDR3 sequence: CASSYSRTSNQPQHF. In DNA form, the CDR3 reads TGTGCCAGCAGTTACTCGAGAACTAGCAATCAGCCCCAGCATTTT.

A few counts support this clonotype. This chain links TRBV3-1 with TRBJ2-1; 10 bases map to TRBD2. V lost 6 bases and J lost 2; bases outside the gene matches: 7. The CDR3 runs to 16 residues. Per the germline V gene, CDR1 is LGHDT and CDR2 is YNNKEL (reference sequence). The CDR3 bases are TGTGCCAGCAGACAAAGCAGCGGGGGGGCCTACAATGAGCAGTTCTTC. This gives the protein CASRQSSGGAYNEQFF.

This clonotype was seen ten or more times. The J gene is TRBJ1-5, the V gene TRBV6-1; 10 nucleotides align to TRBD1. The CDR3 is 15 residues long. With 2 bases clipped from V and 7 bases from J, the junction kept 5 bases outside the gene matches. The germline V gene encodes CDR1 MNHNS and CDR2 SASEGT. CDR3 sequence (DNA): TGTGCCAGCAGTGAAAGGGACAGGGGTGGACAGCCCCAGCATTTT. Translating gives CASSERDRGGQPQHF.

This chain links TRBV13 with TRBJ2-1; D possibly corresponds to TRBD1 (5 bases). V was cut by 4 bases and J by 4 bases, with 14 bases left in between. In germline, CDR1 is PRHDT, CDR2 FYEKMQ (reference sequence). The CDR3 totals 15 residues. CDR3 protein: CASSSWGGRYNEQFF. The CDR3 DNA reads TGTGCCAGCAGCTCGTGGGGCGGCAGATACAATGAGCAGTTCTTC. Supplemented by reference TRBV13 and TRBJ2-1, the full variable domain reads AAGVIQSPRHLIKEKRETATLKCYPIPRHDTVYWYQQGPGQDPQFLISFYEKMQSDKGSIPDRFSAQQFSDYHSELNMSSLELGDSALYFCASSSWGGRYNEQFFGPGTRLTVL.

This chain joins TRBV6-1 and TRBJ1-5; D possibly corresponds to TRBD1 (6 bases). The CDR3 runs 16 residues. Germline CDR1 is MNHNS and CDR2 is SASEGT. V was clipped by 2 bases and J by 2 bases, with 13 bases between them. CDR3 region: CASSETGSWRNQPQHF. The CDR3 bases are TGTGCCAGCAGTGAAACAGGGTCTTGGCGCAATCAGCCCCAGCATTTT.

This chain uses TRBV3-1 with TRBJ2-1; D is possibly TRBD2 (6 bases). Trimming pared 2 bases from V and 12 bases from J, leaving 23 bases between. CDR1 and CDR2 (germline): LGHDT, YNNKEL (reference sequence). The CDR3 runs 16 residues. The CDR3 region is CASSQKQRAAQAAQFF. The CDR3 DNA reads as TGTGCCAGCAGCCAAAAGCAGCGGGCCGCCCAAGCCGCGCAGTTCTTC.